What follows are 2 T cell receptor beta chains derived from one specimen sequenced in a study of tumor-infiltrating lymphocytes in primary liver carcinoma. With approximately 470 ng total RNA as template and a constant-region primer, TCR beta cDNA was made. Libraries for TCR beta were built through three nested multiplex PCR rounds, which together made up a slightly modified ARM-PCR procedure. It was with TRBV1-TRBV30 forward primers and a C-beta reverse primer that the first two PCR rounds were run, at 10 cycles each. TCRdb ran MiXCR on the multiplex PCR reads and lists one entry per CDR3 protein. The sample lists almost 200,000 distinct CDR3 sequences; less than 65% were seen once. Extraction also yielded germline DNA, while blood RNA was obtained from unsorted whole blood. Source material: peripheral blood. Receptors were obtained from a woman in her sixties or seventies with primary liver carcinoma and hepatitis B virus infection.

With regard to this clonotype: Since the CDR3 does not end with the conserved phenylalanine or tryptophan, this likely comes from a read error. This CDR3 reads CASSVTRDEQFS. CDR3 in DNA: TGTGCCAGCAGTGTAACTAGGGATGAGCAGTTCTCC. This chain links TRBV28 with TRBJ2-1, with D possibly being TRBD2 (5 bases). The CDR3 contains 12 residues. V shed 5 bases and J shed 8 bases, with 10 bases lying between them. CDR1 MDHEN and CDR2 SYDVKM come from the germline V gene.

CDR3 in amino acids: CASSLIGGLNSPLHF. The CDR3 DNA reads as TGTGCCAGCAGCTTGATCGGGGGCCTTAACTCACCCCTCCACTTT. The rearrangement links TRBV5-5 to TRBJ1-6; maybe TRBD1 (6 bases). Germline lookup yields CDR1 SGHKS and CDR2 YYEKEE (reference sequence). The CDR3 runs 15 residues. Trimming removed 1 base at V and 10 bases at J, with 15 bases between.